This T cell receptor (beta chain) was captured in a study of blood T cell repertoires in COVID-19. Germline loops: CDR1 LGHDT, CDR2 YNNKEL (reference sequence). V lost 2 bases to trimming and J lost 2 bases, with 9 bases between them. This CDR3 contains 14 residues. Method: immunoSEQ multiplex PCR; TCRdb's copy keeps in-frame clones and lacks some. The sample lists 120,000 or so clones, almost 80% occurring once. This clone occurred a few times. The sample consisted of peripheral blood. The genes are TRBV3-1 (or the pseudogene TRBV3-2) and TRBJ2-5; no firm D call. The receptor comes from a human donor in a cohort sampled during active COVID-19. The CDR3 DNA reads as TGTGCCAGCAGCCAACGCTACCCTCAAGAGACCCAGTACTTC. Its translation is CASSQRYPQETQYF.